The subject of this entry is one T cell receptor (beta chain). Its matching antigen is unknown. This sample is drawn from a study of T cells in Graves' hyperthyroidism and ophthalmopathy. Amplification yielded TCR beta CDR3 regions, with RNA transcripts as the source. HTBI primers drove first-round RT-PCR of the TCR CDR3. MiXCR was run by TCRdb on the multiplex PCR reads, yielding one entry per CDR3 protein. The table lists approximately 100,000 distinct CDR3 sequences, roughly 47% of them singletons. Study results and caveats: Most clonotypes that expanded in the thyroid above 0.001 also showed up in blood.

The CDR3 is 14 residues long. Per the germline V gene, CDR1 is SGHNT and CDR2 is YYREEE (reference sequence). Trimming took 4 bases from V and 6 from J; bases not matched to a gene: 7. This rearrangement joins TRBV5-4 to TRBJ2-1; 7 bases match TRBD2. The sequence derives from a man in his forties with Graves' hyperthyroidism. Sample: blood. The CDR3 here is CASSPAGAGNEQFF. CDR3 bases: TGTGCCAGCAGCCCGGCGGGAGCGGGCAATGAGCAGTTCTTC.